Listed below are T cell receptor beta chains from one sample, sequenced in a study of beta chain features in type 1 diabetes. Using immunoSEQ multiplex PCR, the repertoire was profiled, and TCRdb retains in-frame clones only, with some absent. The table records about 650,000 clones, around 12% of them present only once. The sequencing sample was made of naive CD4+ T cells from blood. All receptors derive from a man aged 25-45 years with type 1 diabetes. CDR3s include the opening cysteine and the closing phenylalanine or tryptophan. D genes are given only for firm matches. Size values are once, few and many counts, or a class for expanded clones, and some rows have none.

cdr3_aa: CSVEGKDRGGYTF
cdr3_nt: TGCAGCGTTGAAGGGAAGGACAGGGGTGGCTACACCTTC
v_call: TRBV29-1
j_call: TRBJ1-2
d_call: TRBD1
clone_size: .

cdr3_aa: CASSQVLADNEQFF
cdr3_nt: TGTGCCAGCAGCCAAGTTTTAGCGGACAATGAGCAGTTCTTC
v_call: TRBV4-2
j_call: TRBJ2-1
d_call: .
clone_size: .

cdr3_aa: CASSLGHSNYGYTF
cdr3_nt: TGCGCCAGCAGCTTGGGACATTCTAACTATGGCTACACCTTC
v_call: TRBV5-1
j_call: TRBJ1-2
d_call: .
clone_size: .

cdr3_aa: CASSPRLNTEAFF
cdr3_nt: TGTGCCAGCAGCCCCCGTCTGAACACTGAAGCTTTCTTT
v_call: TRBV7-2
j_call: TRBJ1-1
d_call: .
clone_size: once

cdr3_aa: CASSALDSSTGELFF
cdr3_nt: TGTGCCAGCAGCGCATTGGACTCCTCCACCGGGGAGCTGTTTTTT
v_call: TRBV7-9
j_call: TRBJ2-2
d_call: .
clone_size: few

cdr3_aa: CAWSPVGLANTGELFF
cdr3_nt: TGTGCCTGGAGTCCTGTGGGACTAGCGAACACCGGGGAGCTGTTTTTT
v_call: TRBV30
j_call: TRBJ2-2
d_call: TRBD2
clone_size: .

cdr3_aa: CASSSLRQGSDTQYF
cdr3_nt: TGTGCCAGCAGCAGCCTCCGTCAGGGCTCAGATACGCAGTATTTT
v_call: TRBV7-9
j_call: TRBJ2-3
d_call: .
clone_size: few

cdr3_aa: CASSTDRNPSF
cdr3_nt: TGTGCCAGCAGTACTGACAGGAACCCCTCGTTC
v_call: TRBV2
j_call: TRBJ2-4
d_call: .
clone_size: .

cdr3_aa: CASSVAPSALSSYNEQFF
cdr3_nt: TGTGCCAGCAGCGTAGCGCCTAGCGCTTTAAGCTCCTACAATGAGCAGTTCTTC
v_call: TRBV9
j_call: TRBJ2-1
d_call: .
clone_size: few

cdr3_aa: CASSPTGRSNQPQHF
cdr3_nt: TGTGCCAGCTCACCGACAGGTCGTAGCAATCAGCCCCAGCATTTT
v_call: TRBV18
j_call: TRBJ1-5
d_call: .
clone_size: few

cdr3_aa: CASSSSEPLAGRTSYEQYF
cdr3_nt: TGTGCCAGTAGTTCATCCGAGCCACTAGCGGGACGTACCTCCTACGAGCAGTACTTC
v_call: TRBV19
j_call: TRBJ2-7
d_call: TRBD2
clone_size: .

cdr3_aa: CASSSAGTVGTDTQYF
cdr3_nt: TGTGCCAGCAGCTCGGCTGGGACGGTCGGGACAGATACGCAGTATTTT
v_call: TRBV11-3
j_call: TRBJ2-3
d_call: .
clone_size: .

cdr3_aa: CASSLASGEQYF
cdr3_nt: TGCGCCAGCAGCTTGGCTAGCGGCGAGCAGTACTTC
v_call: TRBV5-1
j_call: TRBJ2-7
d_call: TRBD2
clone_size: .

cdr3_aa: CASSYSRVAGYGYTF
cdr3_nt: TGTGCCAGCAGTTACTCGAGGGTCGCCGGGTATGGCTACACCTTC
v_call: TRBV6-5
j_call: TRBJ1-2
d_call: .
clone_size: .

cdr3_aa: CASSPGQVNQPQHF
cdr3_nt: TGTGCCAGTAGTCCGGGACAGGTGAATCAGCCCCAGCATTTT
v_call: TRBV19
j_call: TRBJ1-5
d_call: TRBD1
clone_size: few

cdr3_aa: CASSQETYTEAFF
cdr3_nt: TGCGCCAGCAGCCAAGAAACGTACACTGAAGCTTTCTTT
v_call: TRBV4-1
j_call: TRBJ1-1
d_call: .
clone_size: .

cdr3_aa: CASSLSIGTGELFF
cdr3_nt: TGTGCCAGCAGTTTATCGATAGGTACCGGGGAGCTGTTTTTT
v_call: TRBV27
j_call: TRBJ2-2
d_call: .
clone_size: few

cdr3_aa: CASSPRPGTEAFF
cdr3_nt: TGTGCCAGCAGCCCCAGACCGGGCACTGAAGCTTTCTTT
v_call: TRBV7-9
j_call: TRBJ1-1
d_call: .
clone_size: few

cdr3_aa: CASSYLWGDTQYF
cdr3_nt: TGTGCCAGCAGCTACTTATGGGGGGATACGCAGTATTTT
v_call: TRBV11-2
j_call: TRBJ2-3
d_call: .
clone_size: few

cdr3_aa: CASSLGEDVELFF
cdr3_nt: TGTGCCAGCAGCTTAGGCGAGGACGTGGAGCTGTTTTTT
v_call: TRBV7-2
j_call: TRBJ2-2
d_call: .
clone_size: .

cdr3_aa: CASSPWGDIYYGYTF
cdr3_nt: TGTGCCAGCAGTCCCTGGGGGGACATTTACTATGGCTACACCTTC
v_call: TRBV7-9
j_call: TRBJ1-2
d_call: .
clone_size: .

cdr3_aa: CASSPGPELPLAQHF
cdr3_nt: TGTGCCAGCAGCCCCGGGCCGGAACTTCCATTGGCCCAGCATTTT
v_call: TRBV7-2
j_call: TRBJ1-5
d_call: .
clone_size: .

cdr3_aa: CASSSFVRDYGYTF
cdr3_nt: TGTGCCAGTAGTAGTTTTGTACGCGACTATGGCTACACCTTC
v_call: TRBV19
j_call: TRBJ1-2
d_call: .
clone_size: few

cdr3_aa: CASSIFAPQVESYGYTF
cdr3_nt: TGTGCCAGTAGTATTTTCGCCCCCCAGGTGGAATCCTATGGCTACACCTTC
v_call: TRBV19
j_call: TRBJ1-2
d_call: .
clone_size: few

cdr3_aa: CASSVTAVGDFSPLHF
cdr3_nt: TGTGCCAGCAGCGTGACCGCCGTGGGGGATTTTTCACCCCTCCACTTT
v_call: TRBV9
j_call: TRBJ1-6
d_call: .
clone_size: few

cdr3_aa: CASSAYQETQYF
cdr3_nt: TGTGCCAGCAGTGCGTACCAAGAGACCCAGTACTTC
v_call: TRBV6-1
j_call: TRBJ2-5
d_call: .
clone_size: once

cdr3_aa: CASSSQDSTDTQYF
cdr3_nt: TGTGCCAGCAGCTCGCAGGATAGCACAGATACGCAGTATTTT
v_call: TRBV7-2
j_call: TRBJ2-3
d_call: .
clone_size: .

cdr3_aa: CAWSPGGRNEQFF
cdr3_nt: TGTGCCTGGAGCCCGGGCGGGCGGAATGAGCAGTTCTTC
v_call: TRBV30
j_call: TRBJ2-1
d_call: .
clone_size: few

cdr3_aa: CASSAPGQGGNEQFF
cdr3_nt: TGTGCCAGCAGCGCTCCGGGACAGGGTGGAAATGAGCAGTTCTTC
v_call: TRBV9
j_call: TRBJ2-1
d_call: TRBD1
clone_size: few

cdr3_aa: CASTQGAYGYTF
cdr3_nt: TGTGCCAGCACTCAGGGGGCCTATGGCTACACCTTC
v_call: TRBV6-6
j_call: TRBJ1-2
d_call: TRBD1
clone_size: few

cdr3_aa: CASSEAIPGGSNQPQHF
cdr3_nt: TGTGCCAGCAGTGAAGCGATCCCAGGTGGGAGCAATCAGCCCCAGCATTTT
v_call: TRBV6-1
j_call: TRBJ1-5
d_call: .
clone_size: few

cdr3_aa: CAWSLIAGAYGYTF
cdr3_nt: TGTGCCTGGAGTCTTATTGCAGGGGCCTATGGCTACACCTTC
v_call: TRBV30
j_call: TRBJ1-2
d_call: .
clone_size: .

cdr3_aa: CASSYKELQPQHF
cdr3_nt: TGTGCCAGCAGTTATAAGGAGCTCCAGCCCCAGCATTTT
v_call: TRBV6-6
j_call: TRBJ1-5
d_call: .
clone_size: few

cdr3_aa: CASSRTGYSNQPQHF
cdr3_nt: TGTGCCAGCAGCAGAACAGGGTATAGCAATCAGCCCCAGCATTTT
v_call: TRBV9
j_call: TRBJ1-5
d_call: .
clone_size: .

cdr3_aa: CATSRGSSGQETQYF
cdr3_nt: TGTGCCACCAGCAGAGGTTCTAGCGGCCAAGAGACCCAGTACTTC
v_call: TRBV15
j_call: TRBJ2-5
d_call: TRBD2
clone_size: few

cdr3_aa: CATSRDPTRGGETQYF
cdr3_nt: TGTGCCACCAGCAGAGACCCGACGCGGGGGGGAGAGACCCAGTACTTC
v_call: TRBV15
j_call: TRBJ2-5
d_call: TRBD2
clone_size: .

cdr3_aa: CASSPGTSGGRPQFF
cdr3_nt: TGTGCCAGCAGCCCCGGGACTAGCGGGGGGCGACCGCAGTTCTTC
v_call: TRBV9
j_call: TRBJ2-1
d_call: TRBD2
clone_size: .

cdr3_aa: CASSLQGAPNQPQHF
cdr3_nt: TGTGCCAGCAGTTTACAGGGGGCACCCAATCAGCCCCAGCATTTT
v_call: TRBV27
j_call: TRBJ1-5
d_call: TRBD1
clone_size: .

cdr3_aa: CSVVRGAGNEQYF
cdr3_nt: TGCAGCGTTGTCCGGGGGGCAGGGAACGAGCAGTACTTC
v_call: TRBV29-1
j_call: TRBJ2-7
d_call: .
clone_size: few

cdr3_aa: CSVESERNQPQHF
cdr3_nt: TGCAGCGTTGAAAGCGAGCGGAATCAGCCCCAGCATTTT
v_call: TRBV29-1
j_call: TRBJ1-5
d_call: .
clone_size: few

cdr3_aa: CASSFGRAGDQETQYF
cdr3_nt: TGTGCCAGCAGCTTTGGCCGAGCGGGGGATCAAGAGACCCAGTACTTC
v_call: TRBV7-2
j_call: TRBJ2-5
d_call: TRBD2
clone_size: .

cdr3_aa: CASSQAGTGVPNEQFF
cdr3_nt: TGCGCCAGCAGCCAAGCCGGGACAGGGGTCCCCAATGAGCAGTTCTTC
v_call: TRBV4-3
j_call: TRBJ2-1
d_call: TRBD1
clone_size: few

cdr3_aa: CSVAQGANTGELFF
cdr3_nt: TGCAGCGTTGCACAGGGGGCAAACACCGGGGAGCTGTTTTTT
v_call: TRBV29-1
j_call: TRBJ2-2
d_call: TRBD1
clone_size: few

cdr3_aa: CASSLKGAGETQYF
cdr3_nt: TGTGCCAGCAGCTTAAAGGGGGCCGGGGAGACCCAGTACTTC
v_call: TRBV7-6
j_call: TRBJ2-5
d_call: TRBD1
clone_size: .

cdr3_aa: CASSQDHGGGSYEQYF
cdr3_nt: TGTGCCAGCAGCCAAGACCACGGAGGGGGATCCTACGAGCAGTACTTC
v_call: TRBV4-2
j_call: TRBJ2-7
d_call: .
clone_size: .

cdr3_aa: CASSLTGQGYGYTF
cdr3_nt: TGTGCCAGCAGCTTGACAGGGCAGGGGTATGGCTACACCTTC
v_call: TRBV5-4
j_call: TRBJ1-2
d_call: .
clone_size: .